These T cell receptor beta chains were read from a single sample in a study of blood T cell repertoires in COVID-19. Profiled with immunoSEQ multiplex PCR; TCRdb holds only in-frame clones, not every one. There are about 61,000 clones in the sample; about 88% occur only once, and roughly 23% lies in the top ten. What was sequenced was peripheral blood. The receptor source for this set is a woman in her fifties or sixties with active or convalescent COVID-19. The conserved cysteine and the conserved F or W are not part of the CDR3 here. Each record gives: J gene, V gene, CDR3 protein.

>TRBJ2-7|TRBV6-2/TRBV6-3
ASSYWAGRIYEQY
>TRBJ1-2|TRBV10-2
ASSERTGFGYT
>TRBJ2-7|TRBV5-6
ASSGGARTYEQY
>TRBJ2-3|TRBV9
ASSGFSSTDTQY
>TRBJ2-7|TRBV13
ASSLRGSDYEQY
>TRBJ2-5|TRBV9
ASSPTTGGLGETQY
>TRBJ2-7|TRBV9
ASSEGSGGEQY
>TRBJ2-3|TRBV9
ASSKGTGEDTQY
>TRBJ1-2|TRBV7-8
ASSLVRWDRDGYT
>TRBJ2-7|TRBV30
AWSGQAYEQY
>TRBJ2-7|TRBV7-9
ASSLEQGTSEQY
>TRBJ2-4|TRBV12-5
ASGFWAKNIQY
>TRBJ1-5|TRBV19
ASSTGQRALNSNQPQH
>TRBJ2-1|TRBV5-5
ASSLTFGAGVYNEQF
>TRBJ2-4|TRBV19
ASSSTGLAKNIQY
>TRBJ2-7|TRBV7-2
ASSRRGLVYEQY
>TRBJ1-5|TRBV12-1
ASSLDRGTSNQPQH
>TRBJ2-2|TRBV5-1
ASSSGTSYPRGTGELF
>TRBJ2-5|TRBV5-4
ASSPRLAGQETQY
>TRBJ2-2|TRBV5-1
ASSPGTSGSLYTGELF
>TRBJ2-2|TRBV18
ASSPRSGANTGELF
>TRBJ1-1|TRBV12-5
ASRDSTMNTEAF
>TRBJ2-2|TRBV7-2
ASSRLAGAGELF
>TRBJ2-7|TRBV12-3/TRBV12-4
ASSPQQGYEQY
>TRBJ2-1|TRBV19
ASSMGSGSSYNEQF
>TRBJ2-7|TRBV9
ASSPSSSSYEQY
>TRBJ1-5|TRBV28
ASRMLYSNQPQH
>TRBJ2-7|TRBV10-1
ASSLGTGDEQY